This TCR beta chain was profiled in a study of shared clonotypes between healthy human individuals. Trimming removed 3 bases from V and 0 bases from J; junction bases left unmatched: 2. Germline-derived CDR1 and CDR2 are SGHNT and YYREEE (reference sequence). This CDR3 has 15 amino acids. Repertoires were generated with immunoSEQ multiplex PCR, while TCRdb's copy carries only in-frame clones and drops some. The table records about half a million clones, roughly 83% of them present only once. Donors were Caucasian adults residing in Nashville, Tennessee, USA. This receptor was obtained from a woman aged 40 to 55 in good health. Some clones in this sample may be carry-over from other donors' samples. Source material: PBMCs. The rearrangement links TRBV5-4 to TRBJ2-3, with 9 bases matching TRBD2. CDR3 nucleotides: TGTGCCAGCAGCTATCTAGCGGGGAGCACAGATACGCAGTATTTT. Residues: CASSYLAGSTDTQYF.